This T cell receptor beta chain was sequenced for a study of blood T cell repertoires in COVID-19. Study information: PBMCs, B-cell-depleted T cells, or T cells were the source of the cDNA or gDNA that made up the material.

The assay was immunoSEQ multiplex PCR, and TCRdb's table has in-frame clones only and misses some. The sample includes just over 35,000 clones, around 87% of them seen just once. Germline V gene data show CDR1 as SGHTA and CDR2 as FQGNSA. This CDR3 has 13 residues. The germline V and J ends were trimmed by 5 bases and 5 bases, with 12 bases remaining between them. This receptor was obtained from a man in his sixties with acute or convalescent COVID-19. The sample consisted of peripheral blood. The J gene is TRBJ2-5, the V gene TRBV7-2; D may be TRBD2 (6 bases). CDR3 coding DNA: TGTGCCAGCAGCGCGCAGACTAGGGAGACCCAGTACTTC. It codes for CASSAQTRETQYF. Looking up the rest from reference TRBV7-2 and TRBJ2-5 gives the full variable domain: GAGVSQSPSNKVTEKGKDVELRCDPISGHTALYWYRQSLGQGLEFLIYFQGNSAPDKSGLPSDRFSAERTGGSVSTLTIQRTQQEDSAVYLCASSAQTRETQYFGPGTRLLVL.